One sample yielded the 3 T cell receptor beta chains listed below, sequenced in a study of glioma-infiltrating T cells. The iRepertoire nested amplicon-rescue multiplex PCR amplified TCR alpha and beta CDR3s from RNA. TCRdb reprocessed the multiplex PCR reads with MiXCR, giving one entry per CDR3 protein. Of roughly 190,000 distinct CDR3 sequences listed, 30% to 40% are singletons. The sequencing input was glioma tissue, nonneoplastic brain tissue, or PBMCs (not recorded which). The receptors were sampled from a human donor with low-grade glioma or glioblastoma, undergoing nonglioma brain surgery, or in good health (not recorded which).

This clonotype was recorded many times. The chain joins TRBV7-2 to TRBJ2-2; D may correspond to TRBD1 or TRBD2 (7 bases each). Germline V CDR1 and CDR2: SGHTA, FQGNSA. The CDR3 contains 15 residues. Trimming took off 5 bases at V and 5 bases at J, with 15 bases between the two ends. The CDR3 coding sequence is TGTGCCAGCAGCCCACAGGGGAGGGGAACCGGGGAGCTGTTTTTT. Translating it yields CASSPQGRGTGELFF.

This clonotype was seen repeatedly, ten times or more. This chain joins TRBV7-9 and TRBJ2-3; no clear D gene. Per the germline V gene, CDR1 is SEHNR and CDR2 is FQNEAQ (reference sequence). This CDR3 has 12 residues. Trimming left V 4 bases short and J 5 bases short, with 7 bases between. As DNA, the CDR3 is TGTGCCAGCAGCTCAACAGAAGATACGCAGTATTTT. Translated: CASSSTEDTQYF.

This clonotype was seen ten or more times. The J gene is TRBJ1-1, the V gene TRBV10-3; 11 positions match TRBD1. This CDR3 spans 15 amino acids. The germline gives CDR1 ENHRY, CDR2 SYGVKD. V was pared by 6 bases and J by 2 bases, with 5 bases of the junction left unmatched. This chain's CDR3 is CAIRGQGEINTEAFF. For the CDR3, the DNA is TGTGCCATCAGGGGACAGGGGGAAATCAACACTGAAGCTTTCTTT.